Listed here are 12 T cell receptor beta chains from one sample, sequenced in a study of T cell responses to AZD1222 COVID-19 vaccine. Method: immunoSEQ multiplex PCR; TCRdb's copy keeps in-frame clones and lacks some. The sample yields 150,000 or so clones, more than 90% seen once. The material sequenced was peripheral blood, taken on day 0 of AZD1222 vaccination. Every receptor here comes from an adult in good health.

The CDR3 sequence is CASTTQSGLETQYF. The CDR3 region has the DNA TGTGCCAGCACCACCCAATCGGGGTTGGAGACCCAGTACTTC. V is TRBV7-9 and J is TRBJ2-5; D may be TRBD2 (5 bases). V was trimmed by 7 bases and J by 5 bases, leaving 17 bases between them. The CDR3 contains 14 residues. The germline CDR1 and CDR2 sequences are SEHNR and FQNEAQ (reference sequence).

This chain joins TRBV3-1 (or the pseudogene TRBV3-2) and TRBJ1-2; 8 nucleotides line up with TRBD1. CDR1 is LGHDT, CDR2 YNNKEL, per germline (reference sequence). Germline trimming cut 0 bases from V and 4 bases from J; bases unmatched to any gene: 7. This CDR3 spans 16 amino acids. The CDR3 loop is CASSQDRTGTGYGYTF. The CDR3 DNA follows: TGTGCCAGCAGCCAAGATCGGACAGGGACTGGCTATGGCTACACCTTC.

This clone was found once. The CDR3 coding sequence is TGTGCCAGTCGCCTGGGACTAGCGGGAGACACCGGGGAGCTGTTTTTT. Amino acid sequence: CASRLGLAGDTGELFF. The chain uses TRBV6-6 and TRBJ2-2; 14 positions match TRBD2. The CDR3 totals 16 residues. The V gene end was trimmed by 9 bases and the J gene end by 3 bases; junction bases not matched to a gene: 6. Germline V lookup: CDR1 MNHNY, CDR2 SVGAGI (reference sequence).

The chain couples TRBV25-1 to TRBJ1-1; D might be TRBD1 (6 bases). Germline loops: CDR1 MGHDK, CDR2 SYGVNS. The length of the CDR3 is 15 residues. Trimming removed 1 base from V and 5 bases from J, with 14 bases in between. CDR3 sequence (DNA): TGTGCCAGCAGTGAATTATCAGGGGCTAGAACTGAAGCTTTCTTT. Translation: CASSELSGARTEAFF.

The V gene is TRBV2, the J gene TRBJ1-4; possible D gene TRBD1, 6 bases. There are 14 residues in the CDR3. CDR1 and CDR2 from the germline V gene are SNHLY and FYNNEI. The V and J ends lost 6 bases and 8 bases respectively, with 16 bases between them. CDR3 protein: CASRGGRLGEKLFF. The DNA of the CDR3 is TGTGCCAGCAGGGGGGGCAGGTTAGGAGAAAAACTGTTTTTT.

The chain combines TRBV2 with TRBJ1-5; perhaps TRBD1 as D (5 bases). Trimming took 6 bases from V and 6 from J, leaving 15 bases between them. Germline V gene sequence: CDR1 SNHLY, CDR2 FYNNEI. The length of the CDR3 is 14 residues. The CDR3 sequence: CASSRDAGGQPQHF. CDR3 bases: TGTGCCAGCAGCCGGGACGCGGGCGGTCAGCCCCAGCATTTT.

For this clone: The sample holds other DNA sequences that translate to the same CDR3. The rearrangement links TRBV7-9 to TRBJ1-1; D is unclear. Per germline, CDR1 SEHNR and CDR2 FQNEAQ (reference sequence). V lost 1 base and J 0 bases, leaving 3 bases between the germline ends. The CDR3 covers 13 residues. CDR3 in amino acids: CASSLEVNTEAFF. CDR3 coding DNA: TGTGCCAGCAGCTTAGAGGTGAACACTGAAGCTTTCTTT.

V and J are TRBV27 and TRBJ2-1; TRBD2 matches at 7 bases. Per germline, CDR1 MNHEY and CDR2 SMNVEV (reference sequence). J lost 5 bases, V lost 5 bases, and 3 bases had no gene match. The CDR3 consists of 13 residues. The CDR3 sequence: CASSTSVDNEQFF. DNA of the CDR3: TGTGCCAGCAGTACTAGCGTAGACAATGAGCAGTTCTTC.

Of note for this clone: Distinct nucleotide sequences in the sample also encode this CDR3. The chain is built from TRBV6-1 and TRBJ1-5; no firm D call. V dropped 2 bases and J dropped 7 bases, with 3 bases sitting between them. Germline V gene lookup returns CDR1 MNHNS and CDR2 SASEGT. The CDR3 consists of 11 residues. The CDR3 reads CASSENQPQHF. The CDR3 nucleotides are TGTGCCAGCAGTGAAAACCAGCCCCAGCATTTT.

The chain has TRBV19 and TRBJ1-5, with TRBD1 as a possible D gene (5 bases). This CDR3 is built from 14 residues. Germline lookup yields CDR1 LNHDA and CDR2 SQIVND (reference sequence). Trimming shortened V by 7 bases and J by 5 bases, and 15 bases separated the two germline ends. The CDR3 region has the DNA TGTGCCAGTACCAGGGACCCTCCCGATCAGCCCCAGCATTTT. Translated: CASTRDPPDQPQHF. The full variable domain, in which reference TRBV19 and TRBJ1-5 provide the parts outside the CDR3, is DGGITQSPKYLFRKEGQNVTLSCEQNLNHDAMYWYRQDPGQGLRLIYYSQIVNDFQKGDIAEGYSVSREKKESFPLTVTSAQKNPTAFYLCASTRDPPDQPQHFGDGTRLSIL.

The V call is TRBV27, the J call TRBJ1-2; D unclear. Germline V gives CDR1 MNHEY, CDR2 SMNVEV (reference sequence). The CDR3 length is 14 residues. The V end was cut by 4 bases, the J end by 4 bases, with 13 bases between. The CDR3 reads CASSSREASYGYTF. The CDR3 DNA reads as TGTGCCAGCAGTTCCCGAGAGGCAAGCTATGGCTACACCTTC.

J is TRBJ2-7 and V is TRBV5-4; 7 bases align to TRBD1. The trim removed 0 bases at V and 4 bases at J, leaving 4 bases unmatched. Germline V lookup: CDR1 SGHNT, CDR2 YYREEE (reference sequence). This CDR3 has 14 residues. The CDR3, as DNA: TGTGCCAGCAGCTTGGACAGGGGCGGATACGAGCAGTACTTC. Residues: CASSLDRGGYEQYF.